A single sample gave rise to the 17 T cell receptor beta chains below, sequenced in a study of cytomegalovirus exposure and HLA in healthy donors. PCR used 60 Vbeta primers and 13 Jbeta primers. TCRdb keeps only in-frame clones here, not all; method: immunoSEQ multiplex PCR. The table lists under 150,000 clones, over 60% of them singletons. The material sequenced was PBMCs. The receptor source for this set is a female donor in good health and CMV-seropositive.

This clone has just a few counts. This chain uses TRBV14 with TRBJ1-2; 11 bases match TRBD1. V gave up 3 bases and J gave up 6 bases; unmatched junction bases: 6. Germline CDR1 reads SGHDN; CDR2 reads FVKESK. The CDR3 is 15 residues long. The CDR3 DNA is TGTGCCAGCAGCCATTCGAGGACAGGGGGCGATGGCTACACCTTC. As protein: CASSHSRTGGDGYTF.

This clone showed up just once. The chain uses TRBV5-1 and TRBJ1-1; D gene unclear. This CDR3 contains 14 residues. Germline V gene data show CDR1 as SGHRS and CDR2 as YFSETQ. Between the trimmed V and J ends, which lost 4 bases and 1 base, there was a span of 11 bases. This CDR3 reads CASSRGWSNTEAFF. The CDR3 bases are TGCGCCAGCAGCCGGGGTTGGTCGAACACTGAAGCTTTCTTT.

V usage is TRBV28 and J usage is TRBJ2-5, with D possibly TRBD2 on 5 matching bases. Deletions cut 7 bases from V and 2 bases from J, with 8 bases between. The length of the CDR3 is 12 residues. CDR1 and CDR2 from the germline V gene are MDHEN and SYDVKM. The DNA for the CDR3 is TGTGCCAGCAAACCGGGACAAGAGACCCAGTACTTC. This codes for CASKPGQETQYF.

The chain joins TRBV11-2 to TRBJ2-7; TRBD1 matches at 9 bases. Germline CDR1 and CDR2: SGHAT and FQNNGV. V shed 1 base, J shed 6 bases, and the junction held 10 bases outside the gene matches. The CDR3 is made up of 16 amino acids. The CDR3 here is CASSLGHGTGYGEQYF. The CDR3 DNA sequence: TGTGCCAGCAGCTTAGGACACGGGACAGGGTACGGCGAGCAGTACTTC.

V gene TRBV4-1 combines with J gene TRBJ2-1, with D unresolved. The CDR3 spans 15 residues. Germline-derived CDR1 and CDR2 are MGHRA and YSYEKL. V lost 4 bases and J lost 10, with 20 bases in between. Here the CDR3 reads CASSPNPMRQPEQFF. In nucleotides, the CDR3 is TGCGCCAGCAGCCCCAACCCTATGAGACAACCAGAGCAGTTCTTC.

This chain connects TRBV6-1 to TRBJ1-1, with 11 bases fitting TRBD1. The germline V gene encodes CDR1 MNHNS and CDR2 SASEGT. The CDR3 is made up of 14 amino acids. V lost 7 bases to trimming and J lost 6 bases; unmatched junction nucleotides: 7. Here the CDR3 DNA reads TGTGCCAGCATATCCGGGACAGGGGGACCTGAAGCTTTCTTT. This encodes CASISGTGGPEAFF.

The chain recombines TRBV19 with TRBJ2-7, with 9 bases identical to TRBD1. Germline loops: CDR1 LNHDA, CDR2 SQIVND (reference sequence). The J segment lost 3 bases and the V segment lost 3 bases, leaving 6 bases of the junction unmatched. CDR3 length: 15 residues. CDR3 sequence reads: CASSIPDRGVYEQYF. In DNA, the CDR3 is TGTGCCAGTAGTATCCCGGACAGGGGAGTCTACGAGCAGTACTTC.

This clone was seen more than once but under ten times. The chain uses TRBV7-3 and TRBJ2-2, with D perhaps matching TRBD2 (6 bases). Germline CDR1 reads SGHTA; CDR2 reads FQGTGA. The CDR3 spans 16 residues. The ends were cut back, 0 bases at V and 2 bases at J, with 10 bases in the middle. In DNA form, the CDR3 reads TGTGCCAGCAGCTTAACTGGCGGGGACAACACCGGGGAGCTGTTTTTT. As protein: CASSLTGGDNTGELFF. Drawing the rest from reference TRBV7-3 and TRBJ2-2, the complete variable domain is GAGVSQTPSNKVTEKGKYVELRCDPISGHTALYWYRQSLGQGPEFLIYFQGTGAADDSGLPNDRFFAVRPEGSVSTLKIQRTERGDSAVYLCASSLTGGDNTGELFFGEGSRLTVL.

This clone was observed a handful of times. CDR3 in amino acids: CASRNLRNTEAFF. The CDR3 DNA is TGTGCCAGCAGGAACCTTAGGAACACTGAAGCTTTCTTT. This chain links TRBV6-5 with TRBJ1-1; D is unclear. V lost 6 bases to trimming and J lost 1 base, with 9 bases between them. CDR1 and CDR2 (germline): MNHEY, SVGAGI. The CDR3 length is 13 residues.

V usage is TRBV10-3 and J usage is TRBJ2-2; D remains ambiguous. V lost 6 bases and J lost 3, with 8 bases in between. In germline, CDR1 is ENHRY, CDR2 SYGVKD. CDR3 size: 13 residues. Here the CDR3 reads CAIRPADTGELFF. CDR3 coding DNA: TGTGCCATCAGGCCTGCGGACACCGGGGAGCTGTTTTTT.

The chain links TRBV5-1 to TRBJ2-6; maybe TRBD1 (5 bases). Between the trimmed V and J ends, which lost 0 bases and 4 bases, there was a span of 11 bases. Germline-derived CDR1 and CDR2 are SGHRS and YFSETQ. CDR3 length: 16 residues. In nucleotides, the CDR3 is TGCGCCAGCAGCTTGGCCCCCAGGGCAGGGGCCAACGTCCTGACTTTC. This translates into CASSLAPRAGANVLTF.

The chain is built from TRBV5-1 and TRBJ2-5; tentatively, D is TRBD2 (7 bases). Judging by the DNA end, TRBJ2-7 fits better; the J call may be wrong. Germline values: CDR1 SGHRS, CDR2 YFSETQ. The CDR3 covers 17 residues. This CDR3 is CASSFLVRGGSSYEQYF. CDR3 bases: TGCGCCAGCAGCTTCCTCGTAAGGGGGGGATCCTCCTACGAGCAGTACTTC.

The rearrangement links TRBV9 to TRBJ2-3, with D possibly being TRBD1 (6 bases). CDR1 is SGDLS and CDR2 is YYNGEE in the germline V gene. The CDR3 totals 16 residues. V lost 3 bases and J lost 2, with 16 bases in between. As DNA, the CDR3 is TGTGCCAGCAGCGCGGGACAAGGGGATAACACAGATACGCAGTATTTT. This translates into CASSAGQGDNTDTQYF. The full variable domain, rest sourced from reference TRBV9 and TRBJ2-3, is DSGVTQTPKHLITATGQRVTLRCSPRSGDLSVYWYQQSLDQGLQFLIQYYNGEERAKGNILERFSAQQFPDLHSELNLSSLELGDSALYFCASSAGQGDNTDTQYFGPGTRLTVL.

The V gene is TRBV29-1, the J gene TRBJ2-7; the D gene is possibly TRBD2 (5 bases). Germline assignment: CDR1 SQVTM and CDR2 ANQGSEA. Trimming left V 7 bases short and J 0 bases short, with 13 bases between. The CDR3 totals 13 residues. Written as DNA, the CDR3 is TGCAGCGCCTCCGGAGGAAGCTCCTACGAGCAGTACTTC. Encoded protein: CSASGGSSYEQYF.

This chain uses TRBV18 with TRBJ2-2; 11 nucleotides line up with TRBD2. V lost 3 bases to trimming and J lost 6 bases; unmatched junction nucleotides: 9. The CDR3 extends over 17 amino acids. Germline CDR1 and CDR2: KGHSH and LQKENI. CDR3 in amino acids: CASSPELGLAGPGELFF. The CDR3 DNA reads TGTGCCAGCTCACCGGAACTTGGACTAGCGGGTCCCGGGGAGCTGTTTTTT.

The chain couples TRBV27 to TRBJ2-1; 7 bases match TRBD1. This CDR3 contains 15 residues. Germline V gives CDR1 MNHEY, CDR2 SMNVEV (reference sequence). The trim removed 5 bases at V and 9 bases at J, leaving 13 bases unmatched. CDR3 in amino acids: CASSPSGGPPAEQFF. CDR3 nucleotide sequence: TGTGCCAGCAGTCCGTCAGGGGGTCCTCCGGCTGAGCAGTTCTTC.

The chain uses TRBV9 and TRBJ1-3; weak D call: TRBD1 (6 bases). The CDR3 contains 16 residues. Trimming pared 3 bases from V and 0 bases from J, leaving 13 bases between. CDR1 is SGDLS and CDR2 is YYNGEE in the germline V gene. The CDR3 DNA sequence: TGTGCCAGCAGCGCCCAGGGGTTAAGCTCTGGAAACACCATATATTTT. Protein product: CASSAQGLSSGNTIYF.